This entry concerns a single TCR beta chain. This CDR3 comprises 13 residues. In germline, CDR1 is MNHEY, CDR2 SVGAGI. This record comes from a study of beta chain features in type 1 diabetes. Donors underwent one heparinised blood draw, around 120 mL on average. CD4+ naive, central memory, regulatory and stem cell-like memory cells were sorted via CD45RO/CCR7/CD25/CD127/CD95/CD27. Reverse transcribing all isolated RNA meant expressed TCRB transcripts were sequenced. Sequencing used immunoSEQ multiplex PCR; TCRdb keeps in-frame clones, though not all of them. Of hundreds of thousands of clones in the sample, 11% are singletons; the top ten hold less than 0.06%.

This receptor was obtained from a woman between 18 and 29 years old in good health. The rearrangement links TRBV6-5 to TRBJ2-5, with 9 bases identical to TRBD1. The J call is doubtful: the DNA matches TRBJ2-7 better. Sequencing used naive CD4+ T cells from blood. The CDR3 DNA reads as TGTGCCAGCAGCCGGGACAGGGAAGACGAGCAGTACTTC. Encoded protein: CASSRDREDEQYF.